This TCR beta chain was sequenced during a study of vaccination effects on CD4 cells after COVID-19. On the study more broadly: Two doses of either BNT162b2 or mRNA-1273 were given to each participant. Samples were given by two convalescent patients 16 days and one week before vaccination.

A note on this clone: As yet, its antigen is unknown.

With the ViraFEST assay, the study expanded antigen-specific CD4+ T cells using viral peptide pools, then sequenced them. Upon completion of more than 9 days in culture, CD4+ T cells were isolated. PCR confirmed that the person was infected with SARS-CoV-2 between March and December 2020. They grew 2 million to 2.5 million PBMC in each well, adding approximately 10 IU/ml IL-2 and approximately 10 ug/ml peptides. The method was immunoSEQ multiplex PCR; TCRdb's version includes in-frame clones alone and lacks a portion of them. The sample records about 45,000 clones, around 70% being singletons. The CDR3 is 16 amino acids. Trimming took 2 bases from V and 0 from J, leaving 12 bases between them.

The receptor was isolated from a human donor who had a prior SARS-CoV-2 infection. The material was CD4+ T cells from PBMCs cultured with a peptide pool, obtained before COVID-19 vaccination. V is TRBV5-7 and J is TRBJ2-1, with a weak D call TRBD2 (6 bases). TRBV5-7 is filed as an ORF, its function uncertain. CDR3 in amino acids: CASSFRGLNSYNEQFF. The CDR3 DNA follows: TGTGCCAGCAGCTTTAGGGGACTTAACTCCTACAATGAGCAGTTCTTC.